This entry lists 32 T cell receptor beta chains sequenced from one sample in a study of blood T cell repertoires in COVID-19. Assay: immunoSEQ multiplex PCR; the TCRdb copy retains only in-frame clones and omits some. Here the sample spans 150,000 to 200,000 clones, about 80% being singletons. Sequencing used peripheral blood. These receptors were taken from a human donor with acute or convalescent COVID-19. The donor label of this sample is uncertain.

This chain connects TRBV2 to TRBJ2-1, with TRBD2 matching over 8 bases. V lost 11 bases and J lost 4; bases outside the gene matches: 10. CDR1 SNHLY and CDR2 FYNNEI come from the germline V gene. The CDR3 covers 14 residues. The CDR3 loop is CACGRTSGYNEQFF. The CDR3 nucleotides are TGTGCCTGTGGCCGAACTAGCGGTTACAATGAGCAGTTCTTC.

V usage is TRBV19 and J usage is TRBJ1-1; 12 positions match TRBD1. With V trimmed by 5 bases and J by 5 bases, 15 bases remained unmatched. Germline-derived CDR1 and CDR2 are LNHDA and SQIVND (reference sequence). This CDR3 spans 18 amino acids. The CDR3 protein is CASSARDRGRGWDTEAFF. DNA for the CDR3: TGTGCCAGTAGTGCGCGGGACAGGGGGCGCGGCTGGGATACTGAAGCTTTCTTT.

The chain has TRBV19 and TRBJ1-6; D is perhaps TRBD1 (6 bases). Looked up from germline, CDR1 is LNHDA and CDR2 is SQIVND (reference sequence). Trimming removed 7 bases from V and 4 bases from J, with 8 bases in between. The CDR3 spans 13 residues. The CDR3 loop is CASKQGYNSPLHF. CDR3 nucleotide sequence: TGTGCCAGTAAGCAGGGGTATAATTCACCCCTCCACTTT.

This clone was counted between two and nine times. This chain links TRBV18 with TRBJ2-7; D possibly corresponds to TRBD1 (5 bases). The germline V gene has CDR1 KGHSH and CDR2 LQKENI. Trimming removed 2 bases from V and 1 base from J, with 12 bases in between. The length of the CDR3 is 15 residues. Written as DNA, the CDR3 is TGTGCCAGCTCACCAGTAGAGGACACGTCCTACGAGCAGTACTTC. Protein sequence: CASSPVEDTSYEQYF.

The chain employs TRBV28 and TRBJ2-7; a possible D gene is TRBD1 (6 bases). V was clipped by 7 bases and J by 3 bases, with 13 bases between them. The CDR3 is made up of 13 amino acids. CDR1 is MDHEN and CDR2 is SYDVKM in the germline V gene. The CDR3 nucleotides read TGTGCCAGCACTGACAGGTGGGACTACGAGCAGTACTTC. Amino acid sequence: CASTDRWDYEQYF. Together with reference TRBV28 and TRBJ2-7, the CDR3 gives the full variable domain: DVKVTQSSRYLVKRTGEKVFLECVQDMDHENMFWYRQDPGLGLRLIYFSYDVKMKEKGDIPEGYSVSREKKERFSLILESASTNQTSMYLCASTDRWDYEQYFGPGTRLTVT.

V gene TRBV28 combines with J gene TRBJ2-1; 8 positions agree with TRBD2. This CDR3 is 15 amino acids long. V shed 5 bases and J 5 bases; nucleotides not matched to a gene: 8. CDR1 and CDR2 from the germline V gene are MDHEN and SYDVKM. The CDR3 region has the DNA TGTGCCAGCAGTCCCGCCGGGACTAGGAACAATGAGCAGTTCTTC. Its translation is CASSPAGTRNNEQFF.

This clone was found a few times. This rearrangement joins TRBV19 to TRBJ1-5, with 7 bases identical to TRBD1. J gave up 1 base and V 3 bases, and 6 bases lay outside the gene matches. The CDR3 consists of 16 residues. Germline CDR1 and CDR2: LNHDA and SQIVND (reference sequence). The CDR3 DNA follows: TGTGCCAGTAGTATTCGGACAGGCGTGAGCAATCAGCCCCAGCATTTT. It specifies CASSIRTGVSNQPQHF.

CDR3 sequence: CAWRGQGHEKLFF. The CDR3 DNA sequence: TGTGCCTGGAGGGGACAGGGGCATGAAAAACTGTTTTTT. J is TRBJ1-4 and V is TRBV30; 10 bases map to TRBD1. The V segment lost 3 bases and the J segment 6 bases; nucleotides outside the gene matches: 1. The CDR3 consists of 13 residues. Germline CDR1 reads GTSNPN; CDR2 reads SVGIG (reference sequence). The full variable domain, its missing parts supplied by reference TRBV30 and TRBJ1-4, is SQTIHQWPATLVQPVGSPLSLECTVEGTSNPNLYWYRQAAGRGLQLLFYSVGIGQISSEVPQNLSASRPQDRQFILSSKKLLLSDSGFYLCAWRGQGHEKLFFGSGTQLSVL.

This clone was observed a single time. This chain joins TRBV3-1 (or the pseudogene TRBV3-2) and TRBJ2-1; perhaps TRBD1 as D (6 bases). V was cut by 2 bases and J by 2 bases, with 7 bases left in between. CDR1 and CDR2 (germline): LGHDT, YNNKEL (reference sequence). The CDR3 is made up of 14 amino acids. The CDR3 DNA reads as TGTGCCAGCAGCCAATACAGGGCCTACAATGAGCAGTTCTTC. It encodes CASSQYRAYNEQFF.

The chain carries TRBV6-6 and TRBJ2-7; TRBD1 matches 8 bases. CDR3 length equals 15 residues. Germline V lookup: CDR1 MNHNY, CDR2 SVGAGI (reference sequence). After removal of 0 bases from V and 5 bases from J, the junction contained 6 bases not matched to a gene. The CDR3 nucleotides are TGTGCCAGCAGTTACTCCGGGACAGGAGGCGACGAGCAGTACTTC. It specifies CASSYSGTGGDEQYF.

The chain carries TRBV7-8 and TRBJ1-5; weak D call: TRBD1 (5 bases). The ends were cut back, 1 base at V and 3 bases at J, with 16 bases in the middle. The CDR3 is made up of 17 amino acids. CDR1 and CDR2 from the germline V gene are SGHVS and FQNEAQ. The CDR3 DNA is TGTGCCAGCAGCTTAGGGGGGGGAAATGACCCCAATCAGCCCCAGCATTTT. It yields the protein CASSLGGGNDPNQPQHF.

CDR3 in amino acids: CASRPATSPPSTDTQYF. The CDR3 DNA reads TGCGCCAGCAGACCGGCGACTAGCCCACCTAGCACAGATACGCAGTATTTT. The chain uses TRBV5-1 and TRBJ2-3; 7 bases map to TRBD2. V gave up 5 bases and J gave up 0 bases; unmatched junction bases: 12. Germline CDR1 is SGHRS and CDR2 is YFSETQ. The CDR3 contains 17 residues. Full variable domain (outside the CDR3, taken from reference TRBV5-1 and TRBJ2-3): KAGVTQTPRYLIKTRGQQVTLSCSPISGHRSVSWYQQTPGQGLQFLFEYFSETQRNKGNFPGRFSGRQFSNSRSEMNVSTLELGDSALYLCASRPATSPPSTDTQYFGPGTRLTVL.

The CDR3 coding sequence is TGTGCCAGCAGCACCTTACAGGGGAAACTTGAAAAACTGTTTTTT. It encodes CASSTLQGKLEKLFF. The chain links TRBV5-6 to TRBJ1-4; 7 nucleotides match TRBD1. Trimming took 4 bases from V and 7 from J; bases not matched to a gene: 10. CDR1 is SGHDT and CDR2 is YYEEEE in the germline V gene. CDR3 size: 15 residues.

This chain links TRBV5-1 with TRBJ2-1, with D maybe TRBD2 (6 bases). V shed 4 bases and J shed 0 bases, with 14 bases lying between them. This CDR3 has 16 residues. Germline lookup yields CDR1 SGHRS and CDR2 YFSETQ. CDR3 DNA: TGCGCCAGCAGCAGGCAGACGGGGGTCTCCTACAATGAGCAGTTCTTC. Translation gives CASSRQTGVSYNEQFF.

The chain carries TRBV3-1 (or the pseudogene TRBV3-2) and TRBJ2-1, with TRBD2 as a possible D gene (6 bases). The V end lost 4 bases, the J end lost 10 bases, and 11 bases lay between the germline ends. Per germline, CDR1 LGHDT and CDR2 YNNKEL (reference sequence). CDR3 length: 12 amino acids. Written as DNA, the CDR3 is TGTGCCAGCAGCCTCGGGGACTTAGAGCAGTTCTTC. Translating gives CASSLGDLEQFF.

The chain combines TRBV11-1 with TRBJ2-5, with D possibly TRBD1 on 5 matching bases. V was cut by 2 bases and J by 3 bases, with 10 bases left in between. The CDR3 runs to 14 residues. Germline-derived CDR1 and CDR2 are SGHAT and FQDESV (reference sequence). CDR3 region: CASSLQGTKETQYF. CDR3 coding DNA: TGTGCCAGCAGCTTACAGGGAACAAAAGAGACCCAGTACTTC.

This clone was found a few times. V and J are TRBV7-6 and TRBJ2-3; 12 bases fit TRBD2. The V segment lost 5 bases and the J segment 4 bases; nucleotides outside the gene matches: 10. CDR3 size: 17 residues. Germline V lookup: CDR1 SGHVS, CDR2 FNYEAQ. The CDR3 reads CASSPGTSGFGADTQYF. The CDR3, as DNA: TGTGCCAGCAGCCCCGGGACTAGCGGGTTCGGCGCAGATACGCAGTATTTT. The full variable domain, in which reference TRBV7-6 and TRBJ2-3 provide the parts outside the CDR3, is GAGVSQSPRYKVTKRGQDVALRCDPISGHVSLYWYRQALGQGPEFLTYFNYEAQQDKSGLPNDRFSAERPEGSISTLTIQRTEQRDSAMYRCASSPGTSGFGADTQYFGPGTRLTVL.

V usage is TRBV9 and J usage is TRBJ2-1; 7 positions agree with TRBD1. CDR1 is SGDLS and CDR2 is YYNGEE in the germline V gene. Trimming took 0 bases from V and 4 from J; bases not matched to a gene: 7. There are 16 residues in the CDR3. CDR3 sequence reads: CASSVVTGVGYNEQFF. Written as DNA, the CDR3 is TGTGCCAGCAGCGTAGTTACAGGGGTGGGGTACAATGAGCAGTTCTTC.

A single count supports this clone. The chain has TRBV3-1 (or the pseudogene TRBV3-2) and TRBJ2-4; 7 bases match TRBD2. Trimming cost V 4 bases and J 9 bases; bases outside gene matches: 6. CDR3 length: 13 residues. CDR1 and CDR2 (germline): LGHDT, YNNKEL (reference sequence). The chain's CDR3 is CASSPAGVGIQYF. The CDR3 DNA sequence: TGTGCCAGCAGCCCCGCGGGGGTGGGCATTCAGTACTTC.

The genes are TRBV4-1 and TRBJ1-1, with TRBD1 matching 9 bases. This CDR3 region has 17 residues. Per germline, CDR1 MGHRA and CDR2 YSYEKL. J lost 0 bases, V lost 0 bases, and 5 bases had no gene match. Here the CDR3 reads CASSQDGTGILNTEAFF. In DNA form, the CDR3 reads TGCGCCAGCAGCCAAGATGGGACAGGGATACTGAACACTGAAGCTTTCTTT.

V is TRBV6-2 or TRBV6-3 and J is TRBJ2-7; TRBD1 matches at 8 bases. The length of the CDR3 is 15 residues. V lost 0 bases to trimming and J lost 1 base; unmatched junction nucleotides: 2. Germline lookup yields CDR1 MNHEY and CDR2 SVGEGT. CDR3 DNA: TGTGCCAGCAGTTACTCAGGACAGGGTTCCTACGAGCAGTACTTC. Amino acid sequence: CASSYSGQGSYEQYF.

The V and J genes are TRBV28 and TRBJ1-2; 9 bases agree with TRBD1. CDR3 size: 15 residues. The V gene end was trimmed by 5 bases and the J gene end by 5 bases; junction bases not matched to a gene: 9. Germline V CDR1 and CDR2: MDHEN, SYDVKM. The CDR3 DNA is TGTGCCAGCAGTGTAAACAGGGGGCGCCAGTATGGCTACACCTTC. This encodes CASSVNRGRQYGYTF.

This clone was detected many times. The chain joins TRBV5-1 to TRBJ1-4; 8 bases align to TRBD1. This CDR3 spans 16 amino acids. V lost 0 bases and J lost 5; bases outside the gene matches: 6. Germline CDR1 is SGHRS and CDR2 is YFSETQ. This chain's CDR3 is CASSLAGTGGNEKLFF. The CDR3 DNA is TGCGCCAGCAGCTTGGCCGGGACAGGCGGAAATGAAAAACTGTTTTTT.

This clone turned up a few times. CDR3 bases: TGTGCCAGCAGCCAAGAAAACATCTATGGCTACACCTTC. Translating it yields CASSQENIYGYTF. This chain joins TRBV3-1 (or the pseudogene TRBV3-2) and TRBJ1-2; D gene ambiguous. V lost 0 bases and J 4 bases, leaving 6 bases between the germline ends. The V gene's germline CDR1 is LGHDT and CDR2 YNNKEL (reference sequence). The CDR3 is 13 amino acids.

This clone came up once. The V call is TRBV2, the J call TRBJ1-2; 9 bases are shared with TRBD1. Germline lookup yields CDR1 SNHLY and CDR2 FYNNEI. Trimming at V came to 6 bases and at J to 8 bases, leaving 10 bases not matched to a gene. This CDR3 contains 14 residues. Written as DNA, the CDR3 is TGTGCCAGCAGGGCTACCGGGACAGGGAGCGGCTACACCTTC. Amino acids: CASRATGTGSGYTF.

This clone showed up just once. The J gene is TRBJ1-6, the V gene TRBV3-1 (or the pseudogene TRBV3-2); D gene ambiguous. The CDR3 loop spans 15 amino acids. Germline CDR1 reads LGHDT; CDR2 reads YNNKEL (reference sequence). Trimming removed 1 base from V and 6 bases from J, with 10 bases in between. The CDR3 region has the DNA TGTGCCAGCAGCCAAGTGGCAGGAGGTAATTCACCCCTCCACTTT. Protein: CASSQVAGGNSPLHF.

The chain is built from TRBV30 and TRBJ1-5; 7 positions match TRBD1. J gave up 15 bases and V 2 bases, and 10 bases lay outside the gene matches. The CDR3 has 12 amino acids. Germline lookup yields CDR1 GTSNPN and CDR2 SVGIG (reference sequence). In nucleotides, the CDR3 is TGTGCCTGGAGTTCCGGGCAGGGGGAGGTGCATTTT. Encoded protein: CAWSSGQGEVHF. The whole variable domain, remainder taken from reference TRBV30 and TRBJ1-5, is SQTIHQWPATLVQPVGSPLSLECTVEGTSNPNLYWYRQAAGRGLQLLFYSVGIGQISSEVPQNLSASRPQDRQFILSSKKLLLSDSGFYLCAWSSGQGEVHFGDGTRLSIL.

This clone has only a few counts. The chain joins TRBV19 to TRBJ2-7, with 7 bases lining up with TRBD2. The germline V gene has CDR1 LNHDA and CDR2 SQIVND (reference sequence). The V segment lost 4 bases and the J segment 4 bases; nucleotides outside the gene matches: 4. The CDR3 has 13 residues. The CDR3 spells CASSRGTMYEQYF. CDR3 sequence (DNA): TGTGCCAGTAGTAGGGGGACTATGTACGAGCAGTACTTC.

This chain connects TRBV9 to TRBJ1-6; tentatively, D is TRBD1 (5 bases). CDR1 is SGDLS and CDR2 is YYNGEE in the germline V gene. The CDR3 has 15 residues. Trimming took 4 bases from V and 5 from J, leaving 13 bases between them. The DNA of the CDR3 is TGTGCCAGCAGCCGGGGGGGGTTTAATAATTCACCCCTCCACTTT. Translated, it gives CASSRGGFNNSPLHF.

The chain joins TRBV12-5 to TRBJ1-1, with no clear D. The germline V gene has CDR1 LGHNT and CDR2 FRNRAP. Trimming took off 1 base at V and 4 bases at J, with 13 bases between the two ends. The CDR3 runs to 15 residues. CDR3: CASGLDPGSGTEAFF. CDR3 in DNA: TGTGCTAGTGGTTTGGATCCGGGGTCGGGCACTGAAGCTTTCTTT.

V gene TRBV18 combines with J gene TRBJ1-1, with unresolved D. Trimming cost V 3 bases and J 8 bases, with 10 bases left between them. The CDR3 has 12 amino acids. Germline lookup yields CDR1 KGHSH and CDR2 LQKENI. CDR3 amino acids: CASSPVGEEAFF. In nucleotides, the CDR3 is TGTGCCAGCTCACCGGTTGGGGAGGAAGCTTTCTTT.

The chain's CDR3 is CASSTLRTESTDTQYF. The DNA for the CDR3 is TGTGCCAGTAGTACACTTAGGACAGAGAGCACAGATACGCAGTATTTT. The chain uses TRBV19 and TRBJ2-3, with a tentative D call TRBD1 (6 bases). The germline V gene has CDR1 LNHDA and CDR2 SQIVND (reference sequence). Trimming removed 4 bases at V and 0 bases at J, with 14 bases between. This CDR3 is built from 16 residues.